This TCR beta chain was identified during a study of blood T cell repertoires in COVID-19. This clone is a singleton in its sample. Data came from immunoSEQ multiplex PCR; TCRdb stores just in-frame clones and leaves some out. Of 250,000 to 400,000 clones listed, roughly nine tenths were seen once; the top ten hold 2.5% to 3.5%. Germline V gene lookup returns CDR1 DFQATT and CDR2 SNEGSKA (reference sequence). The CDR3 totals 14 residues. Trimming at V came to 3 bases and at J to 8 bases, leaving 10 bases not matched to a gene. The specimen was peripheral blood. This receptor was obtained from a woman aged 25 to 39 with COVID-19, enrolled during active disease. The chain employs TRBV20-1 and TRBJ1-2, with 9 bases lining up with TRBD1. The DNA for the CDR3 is TGCAGTGCTAGTGTGAAACAGGGGGCGAGAGGCTACACCTTC. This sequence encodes CSASVKQGARGYTF.